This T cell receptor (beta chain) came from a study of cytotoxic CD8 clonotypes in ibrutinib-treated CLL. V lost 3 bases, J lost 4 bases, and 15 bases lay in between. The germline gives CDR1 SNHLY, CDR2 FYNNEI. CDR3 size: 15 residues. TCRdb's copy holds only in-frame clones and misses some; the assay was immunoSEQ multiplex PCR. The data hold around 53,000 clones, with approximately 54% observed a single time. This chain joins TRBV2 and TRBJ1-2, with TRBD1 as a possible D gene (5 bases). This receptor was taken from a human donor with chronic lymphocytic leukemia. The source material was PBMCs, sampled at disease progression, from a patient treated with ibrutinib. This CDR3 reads CASSENLGGPYGYTF. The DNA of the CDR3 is TGTGCCAGCAGTGAGAATCTTGGGGGTCCCTATGGCTACACCTTC. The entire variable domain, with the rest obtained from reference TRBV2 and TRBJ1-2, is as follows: EPEVTQTPSHQVTQMGQEVILRCVPISNHLYFYWYRQILGQKVEFLVSFYNNEISEKSEIFDDQFSVERPDGSNFTLKIRSTKLEDSAMYFCASSENLGGPYGYTFGSGTRLTVV.